These 18 T cell receptor beta chains originate from one sample sequenced in a study of CD8+CD57+ T cells in acquired aplastic anemia. Genomic DNA constituted the template upon which TCR beta VDJ and CDR3 profiling was performed. TCRdb passed the reads through MiXCR, listing each CDR3 protein once. The data show hundreds of thousands of distinct CDR3 sequences, with around a third seen just once and nearly 0.85% held by the top ten. Flow cytometry had shown expanded CD8+CD57+ cells in the patients chosen for sequencing. Sequenced input: sorted CD4+, CD8+, or CD8+CD57+ T cells (not recorded which) from PBMCs. The receptors come from a human donor with aplastic anemia.

The chain employs TRBV25-1 and TRBJ2-1, with 10 nucleotides matching TRBD2. The CDR3 loop spans 16 amino acids. J was trimmed by 6 bases and V by 6 bases; bases with no gene match: 11. Germline V gives CDR1 MGHDK, CDR2 SYGVNS. CDR3 in amino acids: CASSHLTSGHFNEQFF. CDR3 DNA sequence: TGTGCCAGCAGCCACCTGACTAGCGGGCATTTCAATGAGCAGTTCTTC.

There are many counts of this clonotype. The gene calls are TRBV20-1 and TRBJ1-2; a weak D match, TRBD1 (6 bases). V was clipped by 3 bases and J by 5 bases, with 19 bases between them. Germline V gene lookup returns CDR1 DFQATT and CDR2 SNEGSKA (reference sequence). CDR3 length equals 15 residues. CDR3 amino acids: CSARVGVRTAYGYTF. In DNA, the CDR3 is TGCAGTGCTAGGGTGGGGGTCCGGACAGCTTATGGCTACACCTTC.

The chain couples TRBV25-1 to TRBJ1-2, with D unclear. Trimming left V 5 bases short and J 13 bases short, with 23 bases between. The CDR3 consists of 14 residues. Germline V CDR1 and CDR2: MGHDK, SYGVNS. CDR3 coding DNA: TGTGCCAGCAGTCCAGCCCTGGCGTTACAAGGGCCCACCTTC. It translates to CASSPALALQGPTF.

This clonotype has a handful of counts. A read error may be the cause here, since a much bigger clone is one base away. The chain combines TRBV19 with TRBJ1-2, with D tentatively TRBD1 (6 bases). The CDR3 sequence is 14 residues long. Germline-derived CDR1 and CDR2 are LNHDA and SQIVND (reference sequence). The V gene lost 5 bases and the J gene lost 8 bases, with 18 bases spanning the gap. CDR3 coding DNA: TGTGCCAGTAGTGACAGGAGGCCGGCGGGCGGCTACACCTTC. Amino acids: CASSDRRPAGGYTF.

As for this clonotype: A read error may explain this, as a much larger clone is one base away. V and J are TRBV7-2 and TRBJ1-6, with 8 bases matching TRBD1. The CDR3 runs 15 residues. Germline CDR1 reads SGHTA; CDR2 reads FQGNSA. For the CDR3, the DNA is TGTGCCTGCAGCTCGCAGGGGGCGCGAAATTCACCCCTCCACTTT. It specifies CACSSQGARNSPLHF.

This clonotype was counted ten times or more. This chain connects TRBV6-5 to TRBJ2-7; 8 bases match TRBD2. The CDR3 totals 14 residues. V lost 6 bases to trimming and J lost 3 bases; unmatched junction nucleotides: 7. Germline V gene sequence: CDR1 MNHEY, CDR2 SVGAGI. The CDR3 DNA sequence: TGTGCCAGCAGATACGGACTAGCTAGCTACGAGCAGTACTTC. This encodes CASRYGLASYEQYF.

This clonotype showed up many times. The chain links TRBV20-1 to TRBJ1-1; no definite D call. Germline V gives CDR1 DFQATT, CDR2 SNEGSKA (reference sequence). V was trimmed by 2 bases and J by 1 base, leaving 5 bases between them. This CDR3 is 12 amino acids long. CDR3 residues: CSARRANTEAFF. The CDR3 region has the DNA TGCAGTGCTAGAAGGGCGAACACTGAAGCTTTCTTT.

DNA of the CDR3: TGTGCCACCAGCAGAGATTGGGACAGGGGGCGGGAGGAAAAACTGTTTTTT. It specifies CATSRDWDRGREEKLFF. V gene TRBV15 combines with J gene TRBJ1-4; 12 bases align to TRBD1. The junction had 7 bases not matched to a gene; V was cut back by 0 bases and J by 8 bases. Per germline, CDR1 LNHNV and CDR2 YYDKDF (reference sequence). The CDR3 is 17 amino acids.

This clonotype was observed many times. The rearrangement uses TRBV20-1 and TRBJ2-7; TRBD2 matches at 8 bases. Trimming at V came to 3 bases and at J to 2 bases, leaving 3 bases not matched to a gene. The CDR3 has 13 residues. CDR1 DFQATT and CDR2 SNEGSKA come from the germline V gene (reference sequence). The CDR3 reads CSASVSGTYEQYF. The CDR3 DNA is TGCAGTGCTAGCGTTAGCGGGACCTACGAGCAGTACTTC.

This clonotype showed up just a few times. The rearrangement uses TRBV29-1 and TRBJ1-1, with TRBD1 matching 8 bases. V shed 6 bases and J 8 bases; nucleotides not matched to a gene: 5. The germline V gene has CDR1 SQVTM and CDR2 ANQGSEA. This CDR3 spans 11 amino acids. The CDR3 sequence: CSVGQGREAFF. CDR3 coding DNA: TGCAGCGTCGGACAGGGCAGGGAAGCTTTCTTT.

This clonotype was observed many times. In nucleotides, the CDR3 is TGCAGCGTTGACAGGGGCTTTGAAGCTTTCTTT. It encodes CSVDRGFEAFF. The rearrangement links TRBV29-1 to TRBJ1-1; TRBD1 might be the D (6 bases). The CDR3 is made up of 11 amino acids. Trimming left V 3 bases short and J 7 bases short, with 9 bases between. In germline, CDR1 is SQVTM, CDR2 ANQGSEA.

The J gene is TRBJ2-7, the V gene TRBV11-2; 12 bases are shared with TRBD2. This CDR3 region has 16 residues. Germline V gives CDR1 SGHAT, CDR2 FQNNGV. V gave up 5 bases and J gave up 3 bases; unmatched junction bases: 8. CDR3 loop: CASSQDRLAGVYEQYF. CDR3 bases: TGTGCCAGCAGCCAAGATCGACTAGCGGGGGTCTACGAGCAGTACTTC.

This sequence joins TRBV29-1 and TRBJ1-5; 9 positions agree with TRBD1. The germline gives CDR1 SQVTM, CDR2 ANQGSEA. The trim removed 6 bases at V and 9 bases at J, leaving 12 bases unmatched. The CDR3 contains 14 residues. CDR3 sequence reads: CSVDSGTGIGPQHF. The CDR3 nucleotides read TGCAGCGTAGATTCCGGGACAGGGATTGGGCCCCAGCATTTT.

As regards this clonotype: Compared with germline, one end of the junction differs, possibly owing to a read error. This sequence joins TRBV7-2 and TRBJ2-7; TRBD1 agrees at 7 bases. This CDR3 comprises 13 residues. Germline CDR1 SGHTA, CDR2 FQGNSA. Here the CDR3 reads CASSLGTENERYF. CDR3 DNA sequence: TGCGCCAGCAGCCTCGGGACAGAGAACGAGCGGTACTTC. The full variable domain, with the rest looked up from reference TRBV7-2 and TRBJ2-7, is GAGVSQSPSNKVTEKGKDVELRCDPISGHTALYWYRQSLGQGLEFLIYFQGNSAPDKSGLPSDRFSAERTGGSVSTLTIQRTQQEDSAVYLCASSLGTENERYFGPGTRLTVT.

The sample holds many counts of this clonotype. This sequence joins TRBV20-1 and TRBJ1-3; possible D gene TRBD1, 5 bases. Germline-derived CDR1 and CDR2 are DFQATT and SNEGSKA (reference sequence). V gave up 6 bases and J gave up 4 bases, with 13 bases separating them. The CDR3 is 13 residues long. The CDR3 bases are TGCAGTGCGAGGACAAGCGTCGGAAACACCATATATTTT. Translated: CSARTSVGNTIYF.

The J gene is TRBJ1-6, the V gene TRBV7-2, with D possibly being TRBD1 (6 bases). Germline CDR1 SGHTA, CDR2 FQGNSA. V was cut by 6 bases and J by 7 bases, with 19 bases left in between. The CDR3 is 16 amino acids. CDR3 nucleotides: TGTGCCAGCAGGTTGGGACAATACCGTGGGAATTCACCCCTCCACTTT. Translating it yields CASRLGQYRGNSPLHF.

The chain recombines TRBV5-4 with TRBJ2-5; 10 bases match TRBD1. The germline V gene has CDR1 SGHNT and CDR2 YYREEE (reference sequence). The V segment lost 4 bases and the J segment 2 bases; nucleotides outside the gene matches: 5. This CDR3 is 15 amino acids long. For the CDR3, the DNA is TGTGCCAGCAGCCCAGGGACAGGGGTACAAGAGACCCAGTACTTC. Amino acid sequence: CASSPGTGVQETQYF.

The rearrangement links TRBV9 to TRBJ2-7, with 8 bases lining up with TRBD1. The V gene's germline CDR1 is SGDLS and CDR2 YYNGEE. Trimming at V came to 2 bases and at J to 5 bases, leaving 9 bases not matched to a gene. The CDR3 covers 15 residues. The CDR3 loop is CASSVRDRGSDEQYF. The CDR3 nucleotides are TGTGCCAGCAGCGTTAGAGACAGGGGTTCTGACGAGCAGTACTTC.